Listed below are T cell receptor beta chains from one sample, sequenced in a study of blood T cell repertoires in COVID-19. The table came from immunoSEQ multiplex PCR; TCRdb's copy has only in-frame clones and leaves some out. The sample shows roughly 32,000 clones, roughly 91% of them seen only once. The sample consisted of peripheral blood. Every receptor here comes from a man aged 70-80 years with active or convalescent COVID-19. CDR3s include the opening cysteine and the closing phenylalanine or tryptophan. D genes are given only for firm matches. Size values are once, few and many counts, or a class for expanded clones, and some rows have none.

j_call | v_call | d_call | cdr3_length | clone_size | cdr3_aa | cdr3_nt
TRBJ1-6 | TRBV5-1 | TRBD1 | 14 | . | CASSRDRVDSPLHF | TGCGCCAGCAGCAGAGACAGGGTGGACTCACCCCTCCACTTT
TRBJ2-7 | TRBV5-1 | . | 15 | . | CASSLGWRSSYEQYF | TGCGCCAGCAGCTTAGGCTGGCGGAGCTCCTACGAGCAGTACTTC
TRBJ2-1 | TRBV2 | TRBD2 | 13 | . | CASTKTSGNEQFF | TGTGCCAGCACAAAGACTAGCGGCAATGAGCAGTTCTTC
TRBJ1-2 | TRBV28 | . | 14 | . | CASSFQGGTYGYTF | TGTGCCAGCAGTTTCCAGGGAGGCACCTATGGCTACACCTTC
TRBJ1-1 | TRBV5-1 | . | 13 | . | CASSLVANTEAFF | TGCGCCAGCAGCTTGGTAGCGAACACTGAAGCTTTCTTT
TRBJ1-6 | TRBV4-2 | TRBD1 | 19 | . | CASSQAGTGTGGLNSPLHF | TGTGCCAGCAGCCAAGCGGGTACGGGGACAGGGGGACTAAATTCACCCCTCCACTTT
TRBJ1-1 | TRBV16 | TRBD1 | 15 | . | CASSQLDREYTEAFF | TGTGCCAGCAGCCAATTAGACAGGGAATACACTGAAGCTTTCTTT
TRBJ2-1 | TRBV19 | TRBD2 | 15 | once | CASSKSGNSYNEQFF | TGTGCCAGTAGTAAAAGCGGGAACTCCTACAATGAGCAGTTCTTC
TRBJ1-1 | TRBV4-3 | . | 15 | . | CASSQERGMNTEAFF | TGCGCCAGCAGCCAAGAAAGGGGCATGAACACTGAAGCTTTCTTT
TRBJ2-1 | TRBV6-7 | TRBD2 | 15 | . | CASSQVSGRSGEQFF | TGTGCCAGCAGTCAAGTTAGCGGGAGGTCTGGTGAGCAGTTCTTC
TRBJ1-2 | TRBV7-2 | . | 16 | once | CASSLVYSSSNYGYTF | TGTGCCAGCAGCTTAGTTTATAGCTCTTCTAACTATGGCTACACCTTC
TRBJ2-7 | TRBV10-3 | . | 15 | . | CAISPRDFSSYEQYF | TGTGCCATCAGCCCCCGGGACTTCAGCTCCTACGAGCAGTACTTC
TRBJ1-1 | TRBV28 | TRBD1 | 15 | . | CASSRMGQRNTEAFF | TGTGCCAGCAGCCGCATGGGACAGCGGAACACTGAAGCTTTCTTT
TRBJ1-5 | TRBV19 | . | 14 | . | CASSIGRSNQPQHF | TGTGCCAGTAGTATCGGCAGGTCCAATCAGCCCCAGCATTTT
TRBJ1-2 | TRBV4-2 | . | 15 | . | CASSQGFRNNYGYTF | TGTGCCAGCAGCCAAGGGTTTAGAAATAACTATGGCTACACCTTC
TRBJ2-2 | TRBV5-1 | TRBD1 | 14 | . | CASSLGQSTGELFF | TGCGCCAGCAGCCTGGGACAGTCCACCGGGGAGCTGTTTTTT
TRBJ2-1 | TRBV9 | . | 14 | . | CASSDTRFQGEQFF | TGTGCCAGCAGTGACACGAGGTTCCAGGGAGAGCAGTTCTTC
TRBJ1-2 | TRBV5-8 | . | 14 | . | CASSSREGNYGYTF | TGTGCCAGCAGCTCCCGGGAAGGCAACTATGGCTACACCTTC
TRBJ1-1 | TRBV5-4 | . | 12 | . | CASSVWATEAFF | TGTGCCAGCAGCGTATGGGCCACTGAAGCTTTCTTT
TRBJ2-3 | TRBV2 | TRBD2 | 16 | . | CASSQDSGRNGDTQYF | TGTGCCAGCAGTCAAGATAGCGGGAGGAATGGAGATACGCAGTATTTT
TRBJ1-1 | TRBV19 | . | 13 | . | CASDQGADTEAFF | TGTGCCAGTGATCAGGGCGCGGACACTGAAGCTTTCTTT
TRBJ1-1 | TRBV18 | . | 14 | . | CASSPNGENTEAFF | TGTGCCAGCTCACCGAATGGAGAGAACACTGAAGCTTTCTTT
TRBJ2-7 | TRBV12-5 | TRBD1 | 16 | . | CASGLVLSQGVYEQYF | TGTGCTAGTGGTTTGGTCTTATCACAGGGGGTTTACGAGCAGTACTTC
TRBJ2-7 | TRBV5-1 | TRBD1 | 15 | . | CASSREGTGGYEQYF | TGCGCCAGCAGCCGTGAGGGGACAGGGGGCTACGAGCAGTACTTC
TRBJ2-3 | TRBV10-3 | TRBD1 | 16 | . | CAISESTGGTRDTQYF | TGTGCCATCAGTGAGTCGACAGGGGGCACACGAGATACGCAGTATTTT
TRBJ2-3 | TRBV5-1 | . | 14 | once | CASSLTGATDTQYF | TGCGCCAGCAGCTTGACGGGAGCCACAGATACGCAGTATTTT
TRBJ2-7 | TRBV29-1 | . | 13 | . | CSVVGGSSYEQYF | TGCAGCGTTGTCGGAGGGTCCTCCTACGAGCAGTACTTC
TRBJ1-2 | TRBV2 | TRBD1 | 13 | . | CASNGQVNYGYTF | TGTGCCAGCAACGGACAGGTTAACTATGGCTACACCTTC
TRBJ1-5 | TRBV7-2 | . | 12 | . | CASSAGIQPQHF | TGTGCCAGCAGCGCAGGGATCCAGCCCCAGCATTTT
TRBJ2-3 | TRBV2 | . | 16 | . | CASRFVEGLITDTQYF | TGTGCCAGCAGATTCGTGGAGGGCCTTATTACAGATACGCAGTATTTT
TRBJ2-5 | TRBV5-1 | TRBD1 | 16 | . | CASSSAPTGSRETQYF | TGCGCCAGCAGCTCAGCTCCGACAGGGTCTAGAGAGACCCAGTACTTC